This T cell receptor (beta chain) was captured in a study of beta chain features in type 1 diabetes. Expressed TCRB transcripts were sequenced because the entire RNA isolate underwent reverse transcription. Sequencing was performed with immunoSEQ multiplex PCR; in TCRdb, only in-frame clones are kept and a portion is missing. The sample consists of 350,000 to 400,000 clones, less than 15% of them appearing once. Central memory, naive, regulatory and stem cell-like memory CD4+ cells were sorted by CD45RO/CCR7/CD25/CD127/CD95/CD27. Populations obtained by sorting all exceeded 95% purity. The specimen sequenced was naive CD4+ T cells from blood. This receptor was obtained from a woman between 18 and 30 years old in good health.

The CDR3 DNA follows: TGTGCCAGCTCACCCTTGGGGACTAGTAAAGATACGCAGTATTTT. This codes for CASSPLGTSKDTQYF. The V gene is TRBV18, the J gene TRBJ2-3; 8 nucleotides line up with TRBD2. Germline V CDR1 and CDR2: KGHSH, LQKENI. This CDR3 comprises 15 residues. The junction had 7 bases not matched to a gene; V was cut back by 3 bases and J by 5 bases.